This entry concerns a single T cell receptor beta chain. This record comes from a study of blood T cell repertoires in COVID-19. Whole-study context: Samples came from the United States, Italy and Spain, spanning acute and convalescent COVID-19. In each case, the material was cDNA or gDNA derived from T cells, B-cell-depleted T cells, or PBMCs.

CDR3 length: 14 residues. V lost 8 bases to trimming and J lost 2 bases; unmatched junction nucleotides: 6. Germline values: CDR1 SNHLY, CDR2 FYNNEI. Original handling: Scientists estimated how many nucleated cells there were by amplifying reference gene primers. Repertoires were generated with immunoSEQ multiplex PCR, while TCRdb's copy carries only in-frame clones and drops some. V, J and clone size are those of that table, while D and trimming were read from the DNA. The table records about 310,000 clones, about nine tenths of them present only once. This sequence was found in a man aged 50 or older with active or convalescent COVID-19. V is TRBV2 and J is TRBJ2-1, with 7 bases matching TRBD2. The specimen was peripheral blood. CDR3 residues: CASRLRGTYNEQFF. The DNA for the CDR3 is TGTGCCAGCCGGTTGCGGGGGACCTACAATGAGCAGTTCTTC.